This T cell receptor (beta chain) was observed in a study of T cell repertoires in cytomegalovirus infection. General study findings and limits: The ex vivo response was dominated by HLA-C-restricted CMV-specific TCR beta clonotypes. Totalled public TCR beta family frequency picked out people who carried CMV plus the relevant HLA.

TCRdb independently ran MiXCR on the reads; one entry per CDR3 protein. The data hold roughly 500,000 distinct CDR3 sequences, with approximately 10% observed a single time. CDR3 length: 15 amino acids. CDR1 is SGHRS, CDR2 YFSETQ, per germline. Trimming cost V 0 bases and J 2 bases, with 12 bases left between them. Turning to this clonotype: Its antigen is not known.

Material: PBMCs. The chain is built from TRBV5-1 and TRBJ2-7, with D possibly being TRBD1 or TRBD2 (5 bases each). The sequence came from a human donor in good health (CMV status not recorded). Some clones in this sample may be carry-over from other donors' samples. The DNA for the CDR3 is TGCGCCAGCAGCTTGGCGGGGACCGCTACCTACGAGCAGTACTTC. Encoded protein: CASSLAGTATYEQYF.